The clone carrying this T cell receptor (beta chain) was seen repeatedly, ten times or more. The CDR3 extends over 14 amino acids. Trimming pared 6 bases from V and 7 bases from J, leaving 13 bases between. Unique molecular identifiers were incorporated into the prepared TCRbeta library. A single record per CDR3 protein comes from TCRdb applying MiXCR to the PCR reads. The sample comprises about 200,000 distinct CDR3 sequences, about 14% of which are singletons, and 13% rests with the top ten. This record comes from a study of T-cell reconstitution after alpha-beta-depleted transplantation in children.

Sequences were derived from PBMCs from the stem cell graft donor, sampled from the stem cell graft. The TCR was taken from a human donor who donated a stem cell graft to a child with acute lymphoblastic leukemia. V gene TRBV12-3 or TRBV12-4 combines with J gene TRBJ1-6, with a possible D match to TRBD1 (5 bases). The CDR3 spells CASRMGRLNSPLHF. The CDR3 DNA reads TGTGCCAGCAGGATGGGACGGCTCAATTCACCCCTCCACTTT.